This T cell receptor beta chain originates from a study of blood T cell repertoires in COVID-19. Study details: T cells, B-cell-depleted T cells, or PBMCs supplied cDNA or gDNA.

The assay was immunoSEQ multiplex PCR, and TCRdb's table has in-frame clones only and misses some. The profile covers about 430,000 clones, with roughly 88% appearing a single time and about 1.4% taken by the ten largest. The CDR3 contains 13 residues. Unmatched junction bases numbered 3, after V lost 4 bases and J lost 3 bases. Germline lookup yields CDR1 LGHDT and CDR2 YNNKEL (reference sequence). This chain joins TRBV3-1 (or the pseudogene TRBV3-2) and TRBJ2-7; 7 nucleotides line up with TRBD2. The sample consisted of PBMCs or T cells enriched from blood (not recorded which). The sequence derives from a woman aged 18-29 years who had been exposed to COVID-19. This CDR3 reads CASSRGGGYEQYF. The DNA for the CDR3 is TGTGCCAGCAGCCGCGGCGGGGGCTACGAGCAGTACTTC.